Listed below are T cell receptor beta chains from one sample, sequenced in a study of OX40 agonist ivuxolimab in advanced cancers. Assay used: immunoSEQ multiplex PCR; TCRdb lists only in-frame clones, some missing. Here the sample spans 42,000 or so clones, 80% to 90% being singletons. The sequenced sample was CD4+ or CD8+ T cells sorted from blood, obtained in a trial of the OX40 agonist ivuxolimab. These receptors were taken from an adult with an advanced solid tumor such as melanoma, head and neck, liver or kidney cancer. CDR3s include the opening cysteine and the closing phenylalanine or tryptophan. D genes are given only for firm matches. The listing skips clone size in some rows; elsewhere it reads once, few, many or a size class.

TRBJ2-1,TRBV7-8,NA,once,CASSLGGTTYNEQFF,TGTGCCAGCAGCTTAGGAGGGACAACCTACAATGAGCAGTTCTTC
TRBJ2-7,TRBV27,TRBD1,NA,CASRTGGSFLKQYF,TGTGCCAGCAGGACAGGGGGCTCTTTCCTAAAGCAGTACTTC
TRBJ1-1,TRBV28,NA,NA,CASSLAGYTEAFF,TGTGCCAGCAGTTTAGCGGGGTACACTGAAGCTTTCTTT
TRBJ1-5,TRBV19,TRBD1,few,CASSAQGENQPQHF,TGTGCCAGTAGTGCGCAGGGGGAGAATCAGCCCCAGCATTTT
TRBJ2-1,TRBV30,NA,NA,CAWSAYNEQFF,TGTGCCTGGAGTGCATACAATGAGCAGTTCTTC
TRBJ2-2,TRBV18,NA,NA,CASSPPQQPGELFF,TGTGCCAGCTCACCACCGCAACAGCCCGGGGAGCTGTTTTTT
TRBJ2-1,TRBV7-2,TRBD2,once,CASSFRPTSGFNEQFF,TGTGCCAGCAGCTTTAGACCGACTAGCGGTTTCAATGAGCAGTTCTTC
TRBJ1-1,TRBV29-1,NA,NA,CSGRAVMNTEAFF,TGCAGCGGCCGGGCAGTCATGAACACTGAAGCTTTCTTT
TRBJ1-2,TRBV2,NA,NA,CASSGQGSYGYTF,TGTGCCAGCAGCGGTCAGGGTTCCTATGGCTACACCTTC
TRBJ1-5,TRBV5-1,NA,NA,CASSLAGGSNQPQHF,TGCGCCAGCAGCTTGGCTGGGGGCAGCAATCAGCCCCAGCATTTT
TRBJ2-5,TRBV10-1,NA,NA,CASSPSGAETQYF,TGCGCCAGCAGTCCTTCAGGGGCCGAGACCCAGTACTTC
TRBJ2-6,TRBV2,NA,NA,CASSVMGSGANVLTF,TGTGCCAGCAGTGTTATGGGGTCTGGGGCCAACGTCCTGACTTTC